The table lists the clone carrying this TCR beta chain with a few counts. The record originates from a study of blood T cell repertoires in COVID-19. This CDR3 comprises 15 residues. Looked up from germline, CDR1 is SGDLS and CDR2 is YYNGEE. V gave up 6 bases and J gave up 4 bases; unmatched junction bases: 9. Measured with immunoSEQ multiplex PCR; TCRdb has only the in-frame clones, and not every one. The sample has some 250,000 clones, about 80% seen once. V and J are TRBV9 and TRBJ1-1, with 10 bases aligning to TRBD1. Sequenced material: peripheral blood. This TCR was sampled from a man aged 50 or older with active or convalescent COVID-19. CDR3 sequence: CASTTGGGLVTEAFF. CDR3 nucleotides: TGTGCCAGCACGACAGGGGGCGGCCTTGTCACTGAAGCTTTCTTT.